The T cell receptor (beta chain) under discussion was sequenced for a study of T cells in localized non-small cell lung cancer. General study findings and limits: Appearing in adjacent lung were a median roughly 60 of the top 100 tumor clones.

V lost 6 bases to trimming and J lost 5 bases; unmatched junction nucleotides: 4. There are 13 residues in the CDR3. CDR1 is MNHEY, CDR2 SVGAGI, per germline. The method was immunoSEQ multiplex PCR; TCRdb's version includes in-frame clones alone and lacks a portion of them. The sample has about 26,000 clones; approximately 78% are singletons. Comment on this clone: As yet, its antigen is unknown.

The specimen comprised peripheral blood, sampled before any cancer treatment. The receptor comes from a woman aged 35 to 70 with stage I lung adenocarcinoma. The V call is TRBV6-5, the J call TRBJ1-1; the match to TRBD1 covers 9 bases. CDR3 in amino acids: CASRGQGETEAFF. CDR3 DNA: TGTGCCAGCAGGGGACAGGGAGAAACTGAAGCTTTCTTT.